What follows describes a single TCR beta chain. Per the original methods: Quantification of nucleated cells was approximated via reference gene primer amplification. Clones were read by immunoSEQ multiplex PCR, and TCRdb kept only the in-frame ones, dropping some. V, J and clone size reflect that table, while D and trimming were determined from the DNA. The table records about 170,000 clones, 83% of them present only once. The sample is drawn from a study of blood T cell repertoires in COVID-19. Study background: Sites across the United States, Italy and Spain contributed samples from acute and convalescent COVID-19. The analysed material was cDNA or gDNA that came from T cells, B-cell-depleted T cells, or PBMCs.

Sequenced material: peripheral blood. The clonotype originates from a woman in her seventies who had recovered from COVID-19.

The CDR3: CASTDGQGNTEAFF. Here the CDR3 DNA reads TGCGCCAGCACCGACGGACAGGGGAACACTGAAGCTTTCTTT. This chain links TRBV5-1 with TRBJ1-1; 8 bases match TRBD1. V lost 6 bases to trimming and J lost 1 base; unmatched junction nucleotides: 5. The CDR3 has 14 residues. Germline V lookup: CDR1 SGHRS, CDR2 YFSETQ.